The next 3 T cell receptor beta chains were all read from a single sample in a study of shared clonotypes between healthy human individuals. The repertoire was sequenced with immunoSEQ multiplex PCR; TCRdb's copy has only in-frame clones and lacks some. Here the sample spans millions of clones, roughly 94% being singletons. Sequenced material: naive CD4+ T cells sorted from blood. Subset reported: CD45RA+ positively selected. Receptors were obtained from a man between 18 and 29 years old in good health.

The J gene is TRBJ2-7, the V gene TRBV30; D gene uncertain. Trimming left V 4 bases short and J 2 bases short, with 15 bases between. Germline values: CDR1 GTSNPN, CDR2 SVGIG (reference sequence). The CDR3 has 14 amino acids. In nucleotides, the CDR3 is TGTGCCTGGAAGTTAGGTCCTATGACCTACGAGCAGTACTTC. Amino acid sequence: CAWKLGPMTYEQYF. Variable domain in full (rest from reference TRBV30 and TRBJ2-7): SQTIHQWPATLVQPVGSPLSLECTVEGTSNPNLYWYRQAAGRGLQLLFYSVGIGQISSEVPQNLSASRPQDRQFILSSKKLLLSDSGFYLCAWKLGPMTYEQYFGPGTRLTVT.

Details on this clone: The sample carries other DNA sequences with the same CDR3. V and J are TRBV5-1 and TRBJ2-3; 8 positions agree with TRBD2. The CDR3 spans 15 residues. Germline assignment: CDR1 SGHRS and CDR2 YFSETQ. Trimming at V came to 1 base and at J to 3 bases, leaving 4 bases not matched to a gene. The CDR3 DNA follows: TGCGCCAGCAGCTTGAGCGGGGGCGGAACAGATACGCAGTATTTT. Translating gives CASSLSGGGTDTQYF.

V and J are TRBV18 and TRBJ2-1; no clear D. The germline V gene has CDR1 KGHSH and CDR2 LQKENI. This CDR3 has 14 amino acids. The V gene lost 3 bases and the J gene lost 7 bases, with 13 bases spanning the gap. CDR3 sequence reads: CASSPLPERNEQFF. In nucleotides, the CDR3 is TGTGCCAGCTCACCTCTCCCCGAAAGGAATGAGCAGTTCTTC.